These 20 T cell receptor beta chains share one sample of origin, sequenced in a study of cytomegalovirus exposure and HLA in healthy donors. 60 Vbeta and 13 Jbeta primers were used in PCR. TCRdb's table, derived via immunoSEQ multiplex PCR, lists solely in-frame clones and lacks some. The table records about 95,000 clones, roughly 79% of them present only once. Sequenced input: PBMCs. The receptors stem from a woman aged 40 to 49 in good health and CMV-seronegative.

This clone was seen more than once but under ten times. The J gene is TRBJ2-3, the V gene TRBV10-3, with TRBD2 as a possible D gene (7 bases). CDR1 and CDR2 (germline): ENHRY, SYGVKD. CDR3 size: 15 residues. Trimming removed 8 bases from V and 0 bases from J, with 15 bases in between. The CDR3 nucleotides are TGTGCCATCGCCGAGGGGGGGGCAAGCACAGATACGCAGTATTTT. Protein: CAIAEGGASTDTQYF.

The chain joins TRBV15 to TRBJ1-2, with D possibly TRBD1 on 5 matching bases. The CDR3 has 12 amino acids. Trimming cost V 0 bases and J 7 bases, with 6 bases left between them. Germline V gene lookup returns CDR1 LNHNV and CDR2 YYDKDF (reference sequence). CDR3 residues: CATSRDQGGYTF. CDR3 nucleotide sequence: TGTGCCACCAGCAGAGATCAGGGTGGCTACACCTTC. Filled out from reference TRBV15 and TRBJ1-2, the complete variable domain reads DAMVIQNPRYQVTQFGKPVTLSCSQTLNHNVMYWYQQKSSQAPKLLFHYYDKDFNNEADTPDNFQSRRPNTSFCFLDIRSPGLGDTAMYLCATSRDQGGYTFGSGTRLTVV.

The chain links TRBV7-8 to TRBJ1-1; D gene ambiguous. The CDR3 spans 13 residues. Germline assignment: CDR1 SGHVS and CDR2 FQNEAQ. The V end lost 1 base, the J end lost 0 bases, and 3 bases lay between the germline ends. The CDR3 protein is CASSLDLNTEAFF. The CDR3 DNA follows: TGTGCCAGCAGCTTAGACTTGAACACTGAAGCTTTCTTT.

V and J are TRBV11-2 and TRBJ2-5, with D possibly TRBD2 on 6 matching bases. V lost 4 bases and J 5 bases, leaving 17 bases between the germline ends. The CDR3 runs to 15 residues. The germline V gene has CDR1 SGHAT and CDR2 FQNNGV. The CDR3 nucleotides read TGTGCCAGCAGCTCCTATAATCTAGCGTGGGAGACCCAGTACTTC. This gives the protein CASSSYNLAWETQYF.

The V gene is TRBV5-4, the J gene TRBJ2-1; the D gene is possibly TRBD1 (6 bases). Germline V gene sequence: CDR1 SGHNT, CDR2 YYREEE (reference sequence). Trimming cost V 4 bases and J 6 bases, with 14 bases left between them. The CDR3 consists of 14 residues. The CDR3 DNA reads TGTGCCAGCAGCCTAAGGGCAGGGGCCAATGAGCAGTTCTTC. Translating it yields CASSLRAGANEQFF.

V gene TRBV19 combines with J gene TRBJ1-5, with 10 bases matching TRBD1. Germline CDR1 reads LNHDA; CDR2 reads SQIVND (reference sequence). The CDR3 loop spans 14 amino acids. Germline trimming cut 4 bases from V and 6 bases from J; bases unmatched to any gene: 3. The CDR3 here is CASSKTGGSQPQHF. The CDR3 DNA sequence: TGTGCCAGTAGTAAGACAGGGGGCAGTCAGCCCCAGCATTTT.

The chain combines TRBV6-5 with TRBJ2-7; 8 bases align to TRBD1. The V gene's germline CDR1 is MNHEY and CDR2 SVGAGI. V was clipped by 3 bases and J by 6 bases; unmatched bases: 7. The CDR3 extends over 14 amino acids. This CDR3 is CASSYDATGVEQYF. In DNA form, the CDR3 reads TGTGCCAGCAGTTATGACGCGACAGGGGTCGAGCAGTACTTC.

J is TRBJ2-7 and V is TRBV27; 7 nucleotides align to TRBD1. Germline assignment: CDR1 MNHEY and CDR2 SMNVEV (reference sequence). The CDR3 extends over 12 amino acids. V lost 6 bases and J lost 6; bases outside the gene matches: 5. This CDR3 reads CASRPRQGEQYF. The CDR3 DNA is TGTGCCAGCAGACCCAGACAGGGCGAGCAGTACTTC.

This chain connects TRBV11-2 to TRBJ2-5; TRBD1 matches at 9 bases. Germline V CDR1 and CDR2: SGHAT, FQNNGV. The CDR3 extends over 15 amino acids. Trimming removed 5 bases from V and 11 bases from J; junction bases left unmatched: 15. The CDR3 bases are TGTGCCAGCAGCACCCAATCACAGGGGGCGGGGGAGCAGTACTTC. Translation: CASSTQSQGAGEQYF.

The J gene is TRBJ2-5, the V gene TRBV5-1, with no clear D. Trimming took off 2 bases at V and 5 bases at J, with 4 bases between the two ends. The CDR3 totals 11 residues. Germline CDR1 reads SGHRS; CDR2 reads YFSETQ. CDR3 coding DNA: TGCGCCAGCAGCTTCCTTGAGACCCAGTACTTC. It is translated as CASSFLETQYF.

This chain connects TRBV7-2 to TRBJ2-1; D unresolved. The CDR3 length is 15 residues. V was cut by 3 bases and J by 0 bases, with 9 bases left in between. CDR1 is SGHTA, CDR2 FQGNSA, per germline. This chain's CDR3 is CASSFGPGSYNEQFF. The CDR3 DNA reads as TGTGCCAGCAGCTTTGGTCCCGGCTCCTACAATGAGCAGTTCTTC.

The chain employs TRBV18 and TRBJ1-5, with D perhaps matching TRBD1 (6 bases). This CDR3 spans 16 amino acids. Trimming shortened V by 4 bases and J by 4 bases, and 17 bases separated the two germline ends. Germline CDR1 KGHSH, CDR2 LQKENI. The DNA for the CDR3 is TGTGCCAGCTCACGTACAGGGACGGAAGTTAATCAGCCCCAGCATTTT. Translated, it gives CASSRTGTEVNQPQHF.

The V and J genes are TRBV5-8 and TRBJ1-3; 7 nucleotides match TRBD1. Germline assignment: CDR1 SGHTS and CDR2 YDEGEE. CDR3 length: 13 residues. With 7 bases clipped from V and 2 bases from J, the junction kept 3 bases outside the gene matches. CDR3 DNA: TGTGCCAGCGGGCAGGGGGCTGGAAACACCATATATTTT. Encoded protein: CASGQGAGNTIYF.

The V gene is TRBV7-2, the J gene TRBJ1-1; a weak D match, TRBD1 (5 bases). V gave up 1 base and J gave up 4 bases, with 7 bases separating them. The germline CDR1 and CDR2 sequences are SGHTA and FQGNSA. The CDR3 runs 13 residues. CDR3 in DNA: TGTGCCAGCAGCTTAGTAAGGGGCACTGAAGCTTTCTTT. This codes for CASSLVRGTEAFF.

This sequence joins TRBV11-2 and TRBJ2-7; 8 nucleotides line up with TRBD2. The CDR3 is 15 amino acids. Germline V gene lookup returns CDR1 SGHAT and CDR2 FQNNGV. J gave up 11 bases and V 5 bases, and 17 bases lay outside the gene matches. The CDR3, as DNA: TGTGCCAGCAGCCCCCGGGGGGCCAGCGGGGGATCGGAGTACTTC. As protein: CASSPRGASGGSEYF.

The rearrangement joins TRBV7-6 to TRBJ2-1, with 7 bases identical to TRBD2. Germline V gene data show CDR1 as SGHVS and CDR2 as FNYEAQ. CDR3 length: 12 residues. After removal of 5 bases from V and 10 bases from J, the junction contained 5 bases not matched to a gene. CDR3 protein: CASSPWTREQFF. The CDR3 DNA reads TGTGCCAGCAGCCCCTGGACTAGAGAGCAGTTCTTC.

The chain recombines TRBV6-5 with TRBJ1-2, with D unclear. V was trimmed by 6 bases and J by 1 base, leaving 9 bases between them. Germline V gene data show CDR1 as MNHEY and CDR2 as SVGAGI. This CDR3 comprises 13 residues. The CDR3, as DNA: TGTGCCAGCAGCCCCGGACTTAACTATGGCTACACCTTC. Protein product: CASSPGLNYGYTF.

The chain carries TRBV4-3 and TRBJ1-5, with a weak D call TRBD1 (5 bases). The CDR3 has 15 residues. Germline V gives CDR1 LGHNA, CDR2 YSLEER. Trimming removed 1 base from V and 5 bases from J, with 12 bases in between. CDR3 sequence (DNA): TGCGCCAGCAGCCAAGCATTAGAAGGGGATCAGCCCCAGCATTTT. Protein product: CASSQALEGDQPQHF.

The chain uses TRBV4-2 and TRBJ1-5; D is perhaps TRBD1 (6 bases). Germline V CDR1 and CDR2: LGHNA, YNFKEQ. With 5 bases removed from V and 1 base from J, the gap between germline ends came to 18 bases. This CDR3 region has 17 residues. The CDR3 nucleotides are TGTGCCAGCAGCGACACCAATAGGGGGATGAGCAATCAGCCCCAGCATTTT. Amino acids: CASSDTNRGMSNQPQHF.

A single count supports this clone. This chain connects TRBV19 to TRBJ1-2; 9 bases align to TRBD1. After removal of 6 bases from V and 2 bases from J, the junction contained 7 bases not matched to a gene. Germline-derived CDR1 and CDR2 are LNHDA and SQIVND (reference sequence). The CDR3 loop spans 15 amino acids. CDR3 sequence reads: CASRFPGTGNYGYTF. The CDR3 region has the DNA TGTGCCAGTAGATTTCCCGGGACAGGGAACTATGGCTACACCTTC.